This TCR beta chain stems from a study of cytomegalovirus exposure and HLA in healthy donors. TCRdb's copy holds only in-frame clones and misses some; the assay was immunoSEQ multiplex PCR. The table lists tens of thousands of clones, roughly 93% of them singletons. Whole-study results and caveats: Subsequent analysis found a tendency for first-cohort TCR clusters to co-occur within the 95 to 150 validation repertoires.

As regards this clone: What it binds is unknown.

V shed 3 bases, J shed 8 bases, and the junction held 8 bases outside the gene matches. Germline CDR1 is SEHNR and CDR2 is FQNEAQ (reference sequence). The CDR3 runs 15 residues. The chain joins TRBV7-9 to TRBJ2-4; 9 bases align to TRBD1. The origin of this receptor is a man aged 30-40 years in good health and CMV-seronegative. Material: PBMCs. CDR3 region: CASSFPGQGGDIQYF. The CDR3 region has the DNA TGTGCCAGCAGCTTCCCGGGACAGGGAGGCGACATTCAGTACTTC.